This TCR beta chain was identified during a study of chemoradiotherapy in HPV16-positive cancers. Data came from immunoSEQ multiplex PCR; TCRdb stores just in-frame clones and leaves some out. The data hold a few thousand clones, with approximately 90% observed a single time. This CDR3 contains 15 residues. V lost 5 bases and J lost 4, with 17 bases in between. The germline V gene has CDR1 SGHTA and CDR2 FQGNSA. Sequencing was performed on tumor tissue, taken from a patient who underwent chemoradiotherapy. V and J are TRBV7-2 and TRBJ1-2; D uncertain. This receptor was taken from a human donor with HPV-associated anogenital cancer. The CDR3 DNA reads TGTGCCAGCAGCCCCAACCGAGGAATGGGCTATGGCTACACCTTC. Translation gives CASSPNRGMGYGYTF.